This T cell receptor (beta chain) was retrieved from a study of blood T cell repertoires in COVID-19. About the research overall: Samples taken during acute and convalescent COVID-19 were collected in the United States, Italy and Spain. PBMCs, B-cell-depleted T cells, or T cells provided the cDNA or gDNA that made up the material.

Trimming stripped 4 bases from V and 9 bases from J, with 9 bases between. Germline loops: CDR1 MDHEN, CDR2 SYDVKM. The CDR3 extends over 11 amino acids. Assay: immunoSEQ multiplex PCR; the TCRdb copy retains only in-frame clones and omits some. Of 55,000 to 65,000 clones listed, approximately 80% are singletons. This clonotype originated in an elderly woman with acute or convalescent COVID-19. Material: peripheral blood. The chain joins TRBV28 to TRBJ1-1; the D is unclear. The CDR3 DNA reads as TGTGCCAGCAGTTCGACATACCAAGCTTTCTTT. It is translated as CASSSTYQAFF.